These 11 T cell receptor beta chains were sequenced from one sample in a study of lymphopenia after photon versus proton radiotherapy. Generated by immunoSEQ multiplex PCR, the TCRdb table keeps only in-frame clones and is missing some. This table holds about 53,000 clones, around four fifths found once. The input for sequencing was peripheral blood, taken from a patient treated with photon-based radiotherapy. Every receptor here comes from a man aged 50 to 59 with gastric cancer.

The chain links TRBV12-5 to TRBJ2-1, with D perhaps matching TRBD1 (5 bases). In germline, CDR1 is LGHNT, CDR2 FRNRAP. The V and J ends lost 0 bases and 1 base respectively, with 13 bases between them. This CDR3 is built from 17 residues. CDR3 nucleotides: TGTGCTAGTGGTTTGGTAGTCACAGGTGATTCCTACAATGAGCAGTTCTTC. Its translation: CASGLVVTGDSYNEQFF.

V gene TRBV2 combines with J gene TRBJ2-2, with TRBD2 identical over 10 bases. Germline V gene sequence: CDR1 SNHLY, CDR2 FYNNEI. The CDR3 runs 15 residues. Trimming at V came to 6 bases and at J to 0 bases, leaving 1 base not matched to a gene. The CDR3 protein is CASRGTSANTGELFF. In nucleotides, the CDR3 is TGTGCCAGCAGAGGGACTAGCGCGAACACCGGGGAGCTGTTTTTT.

The J gene is TRBJ2-2, the V gene TRBV18; TRBD2 aligns across 8 bases. CDR1 is KGHSH and CDR2 is LQKENI in the germline V gene. This CDR3 comprises 15 residues. V was pared by 3 bases and J by 2 bases, with 2 bases of the junction left unmatched. The CDR3 coding sequence is TGTGCCAGCTCACCGGGACTAGTTAACACCGGGGAGCTGTTTTTT. As protein: CASSPGLVNTGELFF.

This clone showed up just once. The chain carries TRBV7-9 and TRBJ2-7, with 7 bases that match TRBD1. Per the germline V gene, CDR1 is SEHNR and CDR2 is FQNEAQ (reference sequence). The CDR3 spans 14 residues. J gave up 3 bases and V 6 bases, and 8 bases lay outside the gene matches. Here the CDR3 reads CASSPGQQHYEQYF. The CDR3, as DNA: TGTGCCAGCAGTCCGGGACAGCAACACTACGAGCAGTACTTC.

The chain recombines TRBV10-3 with TRBJ2-1, with TRBD2 matching 8 bases. CDR1 and CDR2 (germline): ENHRY, SYGVKD. This CDR3 comprises 16 residues. The J segment lost 2 bases and the V segment lost 9 bases, leaving 12 bases of the junction unmatched. Written as DNA, the CDR3 is TGTGCCATTCAAAAAGGGCGGGAGGTTACCTACAATGAGCAGTTCTTC. Encoded protein: CAIQKGREVTYNEQFF.

This rearrangement joins TRBV6-5 to TRBJ1-2, with D maybe TRBD1 (6 bases). V shed 2 bases and J shed 8 bases, with 12 bases lying between them. The CDR3 is made up of 13 amino acids. The V gene's germline CDR1 is MNHEY and CDR2 SVGAGI. The DNA of the CDR3 is TGTGCCAGCAGTTACACGGACAGTAACGGCTACACCTTC. Its translation is CASSYTDSNGYTF.

This chain links TRBV10-3 with TRBJ2-7; no firm D call. The CDR3 spans 14 residues. Germline V lookup: CDR1 ENHRY, CDR2 SYGVKD. The V and J ends lost 0 bases and 6 bases respectively, with 12 bases between them. The CDR3 loop reads CAISESSGSLEQYF. The DNA of the CDR3 is TGTGCCATCAGTGAGTCGAGTGGCAGTCTCGAGCAGTACTTC.

This sequence joins TRBV19 and TRBJ1-4, with D maybe TRBD1 (5 bases). This CDR3 is 16 amino acids long. Trimming shortened V by 5 bases and J by 7 bases, and 20 bases separated the two germline ends. CDR1 is LNHDA, CDR2 SQIVND, per germline (reference sequence). CDR3 coding DNA: TGTGCCAGTAGTCCAAAGGGGTCCTTAAGCGGTGAAAAACTGTTTTTT. Protein sequence: CASSPKGSLSGEKLFF.

This chain connects TRBV14 to TRBJ2-7; possibly TRBD1 for D (6 bases). Looked up from germline, CDR1 is SGHDN and CDR2 is FVKESK. V was cut by 4 bases and J by 3 bases, with 10 bases left in between. CDR3 length equals 13 residues. The CDR3 DNA is TGTGCCAGCAGCCTAGGACAGTTCTACGAGCAGTACTTC. It yields the protein CASSLGQFYEQYF.

The chain carries TRBV19 and TRBJ2-1; 8 bases match TRBD2. The junction had 9 bases not matched to a gene; V was cut back by 4 bases and J by 4 bases. The CDR3 loop spans 16 amino acids. Germline lookup yields CDR1 LNHDA and CDR2 SQIVND (reference sequence). The CDR3 protein is CASSTPKSGRYNEQFF. The CDR3 DNA sequence: TGTGCCAGTAGTACCCCGAAGAGCGGGAGATACAATGAGCAGTTCTTC.

The rearrangement uses TRBV30 and TRBJ1-2; D possibly corresponds to TRBD1 (6 bases). The CDR3 runs to 14 residues. Germline-derived CDR1 and CDR2 are GTSNPN and SVGIG (reference sequence). V was shortened by 2 bases and J by 5 bases, with 15 bases between the two germline ends. DNA of the CDR3: TGTGCCTGGAGTCGGGACACAAAGGCGTATGGCTACACCTTC. Translated: CAWSRDTKAYGYTF.